This T cell receptor beta chain was captured by sequencing in a study of T cells expressing NK-cell markers. Background on the study: The study sequenced eight donors, seven HCMV-seropositive and one seronegative.

Overall study results and limits: In a handful of donors, dominant clonotypes made up about 25-60.1% of CD3+CD56-NKG2C+ cells. Of the CD8+ T cell pool in about six donors, roughly 1.0-8% was accounted for by dominant NKG2C+ clonotypes.

The germline V gene has CDR1 DFQATT and CDR2 SNEGSKA (reference sequence). The CDR3 has 15 residues. In generating TCR beta cDNA, 5'RACE template switching with UMIs was used. No DNA is given; TCRdb re-called the 5' RACE reads and lists each CDR3 protein once. This sample contains about 180,000 distinct CDR3 sequences. Note on this clonotype: The antigen is not known.

The sequenced sample was blood T cells: a sorted CD56 or NKG2C T cell subset, CD4+ or CD8+ T cells, or bulk PBMC T cells (not recorded which). The chain employs TRBV20-1 and TRBJ2-7; TCRdb proposes TRBD1, but this gene call is untestable without DNA. The TCR comes from a man aged 18 to 69 in good health. The CDR3 spells CSARDMGQESYEQYF.